This TCR beta chain was documented in a study of post-analysis software for immune sequencing data. Study information: Relapsing-remitting, secondary progressive and progressive-relapsing courses of multiple sclerosis were included. Overall study findings and caveats: Among multiple sclerosis patients, normalized Chao1 diversity was significantly below that of controls. Controls had lower frequencies than patients of about five TRBV segments, which included TRBV5-6, TRBV5-1 and TRBV20-1.

CDR3 length equals 15 residues. The germline CDR1 and CDR2 sequences are MNHEY and SVGEGT. With 8 bases clipped from V and 13 bases from J, the junction kept 15 bases outside the gene matches. cDNA libraries of TCR beta carried unique molecular identifiers. Around 500,000 cDNA molecules were obtained per 1 to 10 million input T cells. TCRdb re-called the PCR reads through MiXCR, storing one row per CDR3 protein. The sample contains roughly 800,000 distinct CDR3 sequences, 25% to 30% of which appear only once. For this clonotype: Its antigen is unknown.

The origin of this receptor is a girl aged 5-17 years with multiple sclerosis. The sample taken for sequencing was blood. This sequence joins TRBV6-2 or TRBV6-3 and TRBJ2-1, with 12 positions matching TRBD2. CDR3 coding DNA: TGTGCCAGCCGGGTCAAGACCGGGACTAGCGGGTATCAGTTCTTC. Translated, it gives CASRVKTGTSGYQFF.